The clone carrying this T cell receptor beta chain was counted only a few times. Its antigen is currently unknown. These data belong to a study of T cell repertoires in cytomegalovirus infection. About the study: From public TCR beta signatures came an indication of both CMV infection and matching HLA type.

In TCRdb, the reads were re-called with MiXCR into one record per CDR3 protein. The sample has 700,000 to 950,000 distinct CDR3 sequences, over 25% seen once; the top ten hold 12%. V lost 3 bases to trimming and J lost 5 bases; unmatched junction nucleotides: 18. This CDR3 has 22 amino acids. Germline CDR1 reads MNHEY; CDR2 reads SMNVEV (reference sequence). Broader study findings: Across the ex vivo response, the dominant clonotypes were HLA-C-restricted CMV-specific TCR beta clonotypes.

The rearrangement links TRBV27 to TRBJ2-2; 16 bases map to TRBD2. The sequence derives from a human donor in good health (CMV status not recorded). Some clones in this sample may be carry-over from other donors' samples. Here the sequenced sample was cultured CD8+ T cells from PBMCs, taken from culture after CMV antigen stimulation. The CDR3 DNA reads TGTGCCAGCAGTTTCCTGGCAGAGGACGGGACTAGCGGGGGGGCCGTGACCGGGGAGCTGTTTTTT. Its translation is CASSFLAEDGTSGGAVTGELFF.